This TCR beta chain came from a study of early T cells in non-severe SARS-CoV-2 infection (dated by TCRdb to the early 2020s). At the level of the whole study: Bulk RNA from unsorted whole blood was used for TCR sequencing, so alpha and beta chains could not be paired.

Libraries were prepared through 5' RACE. The instrument given in TCRdb is NextSeq 500. The TCR library protocol attached unique molecular identifiers to individual cDNA molecules to correct for sequencing error and PCR bias. Both TCR alpha and beta chains were sequenced, and tight co-correlation was observed between alpha and beta sequence abundances in each sample. The authors' pipeline ran thus. Decombinator V4 was used to annotate the V gene, J gene and CDR3 of the TCR sequences. TCRs were defined as expanded if a significant change between any two time points was detected under a Poisson model with p below 0.0001. TCR abundances were normalised to the total number of TCRs sequenced per sample and expressed as counts per million. MAIT TCRs were defined by TRAV1-2 paired with TRAJ12, TRAJ20 or TRAJ33, and iNKT TCRs by TRAV10 paired with TRAJ18. A search of VDJdb, accessed on 1 November 2021, was run for TCRs annotated to CMV, EBV and SARS-CoV-2, with TCRs annotated for multiple antigens excluded. The public reads were quality trimmed at Q25 with fastp and then assembled into clones with MiXCR by TCRdb, keeping productive beta chains. Each entry merges the rows of one CDR3 protein and shows their most common DNA and genes. TCRdb's processing, not the authors', yielded these V and J calls. In this sample the table shows about 67,000 distinct CDR3 sequences, approximately 10% of which occur a single time. About 4.1% of the sample is taken by the ten largest.

Unmatched junction bases come to 5, with V trimmed by 6 bases and J by 3 bases. CDR1 and CDR2 (SGHKS, YYEKEE) derive from the germline V gene (reference sequence). The CDR3 sequence holds 15 residues, the cysteine and phenylalanine included. Just CDR3 DNA is preserved here, 45 bases in frame from base 1. Ten or more counts support this clonotype. It lacks a known antigen. Per-nucleotide qualities are absent, and no much larger clonotype sits a single base away. Broader findings and caveats from the paper: VDJdb matching was skewed toward anti-spike CD8 responses and likely underestimated virus-specific expansions by missing private and CD4 specificities.

This was a case-control study nested in a cohort of healthcare workers in London, UK, who had nasopharyngeal swab PCR tests and blood samples taken every week. Healthcare workers were enrolled in the week of the UK lockdown, from 23 to 31 March 2020, and were followed every week for up to 16 weeks. Sequencing was performed on whole blood. The chain joins TRBV5-5 to TRBJ2-1, with TRBD2 matching 11 junction bases. This sequence was found in an adult who was a healthcare worker with PCR-confirmed SARS-CoV-2 infection or an uninfected control (not recorded which). CDR3 reads: CASTLTSGDYNEQFF. The nucleotide sequence reads as follows: TGTGCCAGCACCCTGACTAGCGGGGACTACAATGAGCAGTTCTTC.